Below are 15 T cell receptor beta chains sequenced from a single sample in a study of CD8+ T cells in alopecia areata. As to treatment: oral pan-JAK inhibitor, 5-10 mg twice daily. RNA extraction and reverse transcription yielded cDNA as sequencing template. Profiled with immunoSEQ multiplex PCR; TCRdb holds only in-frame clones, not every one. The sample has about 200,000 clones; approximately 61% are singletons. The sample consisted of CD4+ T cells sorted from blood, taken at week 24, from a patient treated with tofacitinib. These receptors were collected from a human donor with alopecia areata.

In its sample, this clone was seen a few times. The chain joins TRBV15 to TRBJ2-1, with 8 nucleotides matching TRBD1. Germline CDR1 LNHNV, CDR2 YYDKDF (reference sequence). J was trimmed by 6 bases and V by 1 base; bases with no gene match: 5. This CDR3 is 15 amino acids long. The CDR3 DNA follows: TGTGCCACCAGCAGAGCTCTGACAGGGGCCAATGAGCAGTTCTTC. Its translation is CATSRALTGANEQFF.

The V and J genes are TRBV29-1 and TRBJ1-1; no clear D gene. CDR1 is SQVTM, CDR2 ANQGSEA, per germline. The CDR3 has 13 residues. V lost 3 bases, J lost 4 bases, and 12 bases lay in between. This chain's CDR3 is CSVEVASPTEAFF. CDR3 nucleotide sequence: TGCAGCGTTGAGGTCGCATCCCCCACTGAAGCTTTCTTT.

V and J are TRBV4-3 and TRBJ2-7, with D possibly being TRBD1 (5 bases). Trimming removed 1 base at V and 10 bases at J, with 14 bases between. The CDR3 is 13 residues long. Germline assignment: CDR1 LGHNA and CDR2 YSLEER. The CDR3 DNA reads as TGCGCCAGCAGCCAAGGACTCCCTGACAGTCAGTACTTC. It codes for CASSQGLPDSQYF.

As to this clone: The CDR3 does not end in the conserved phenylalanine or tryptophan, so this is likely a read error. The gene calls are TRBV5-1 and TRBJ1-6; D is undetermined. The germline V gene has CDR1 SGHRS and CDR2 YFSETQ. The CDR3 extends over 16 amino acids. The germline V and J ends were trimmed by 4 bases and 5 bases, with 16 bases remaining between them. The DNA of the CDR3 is TGCGCCAGCAGCCCGGAGGCTGCTATGAATAATTCACCCCTCCACCTT. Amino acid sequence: CASSPEAAMNNSPLHL.

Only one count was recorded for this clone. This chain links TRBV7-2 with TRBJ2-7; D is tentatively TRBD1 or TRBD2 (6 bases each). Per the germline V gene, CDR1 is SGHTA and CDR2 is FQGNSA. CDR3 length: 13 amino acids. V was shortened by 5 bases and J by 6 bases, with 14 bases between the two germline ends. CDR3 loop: CASSPMGGPEQYF. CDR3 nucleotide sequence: TGTGCCAGCAGCCCGATGGGGGGCCCCGAGCAGTACTTC.

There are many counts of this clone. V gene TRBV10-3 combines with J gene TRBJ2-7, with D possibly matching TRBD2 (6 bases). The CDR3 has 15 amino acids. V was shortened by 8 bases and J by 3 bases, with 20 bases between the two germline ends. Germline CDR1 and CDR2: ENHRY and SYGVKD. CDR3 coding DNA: TGTGCCATCCGCGGGGAGTGGAGTACCCTCTACGAGCAGTACTTC. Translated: CAIRGEWSTLYEQYF.

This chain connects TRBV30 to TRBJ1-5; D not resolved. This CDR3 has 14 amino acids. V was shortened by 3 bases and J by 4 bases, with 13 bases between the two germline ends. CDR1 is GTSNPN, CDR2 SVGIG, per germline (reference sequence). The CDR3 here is CAWRSPHRNQPQHF. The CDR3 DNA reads TGTGCCTGGAGATCCCCCCATAGGAATCAGCCCCAGCATTTT.

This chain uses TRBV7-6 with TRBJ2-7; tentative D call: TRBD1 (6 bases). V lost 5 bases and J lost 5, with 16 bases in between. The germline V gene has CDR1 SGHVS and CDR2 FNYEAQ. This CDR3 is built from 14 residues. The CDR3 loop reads CASSPRTDGDEQYF. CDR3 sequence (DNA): TGTGCCAGCAGCCCTCGGACAGACGGAGACGAGCAGTACTTC.

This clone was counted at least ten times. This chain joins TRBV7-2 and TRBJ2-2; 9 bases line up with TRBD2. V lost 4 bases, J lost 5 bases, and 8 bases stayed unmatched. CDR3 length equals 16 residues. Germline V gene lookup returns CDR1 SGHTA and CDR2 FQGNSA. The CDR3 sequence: CASSWGLAGATGELFF. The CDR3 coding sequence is TGTGCCAGCAGCTGGGGACTAGCAGGGGCTACCGGGGAGCTGTTTTTT.

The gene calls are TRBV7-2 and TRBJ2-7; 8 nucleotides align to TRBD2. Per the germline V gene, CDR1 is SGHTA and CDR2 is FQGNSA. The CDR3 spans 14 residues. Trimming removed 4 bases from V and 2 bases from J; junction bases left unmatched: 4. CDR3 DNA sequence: TGTGCCAGCAGCTCACTAGCGGAGCCCTACGAGCAGTACTTC. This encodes CASSSLAEPYEQYF.

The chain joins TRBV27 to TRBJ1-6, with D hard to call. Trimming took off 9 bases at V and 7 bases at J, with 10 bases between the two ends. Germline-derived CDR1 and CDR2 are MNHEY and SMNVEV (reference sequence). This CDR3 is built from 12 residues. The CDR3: CASKTGNSPLHF. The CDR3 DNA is TGTGCCAGTAAAACGGGGAATTCACCCCTCCACTTT.

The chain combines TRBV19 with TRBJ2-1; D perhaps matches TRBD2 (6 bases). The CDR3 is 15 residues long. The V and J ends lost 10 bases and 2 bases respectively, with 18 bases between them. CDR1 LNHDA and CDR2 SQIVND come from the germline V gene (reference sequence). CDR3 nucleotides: TGTGCCACAGGCCGGGACTCCCAAACCTACAATGAGCAGTTCTTC. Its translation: CATGRDSQTYNEQFF.

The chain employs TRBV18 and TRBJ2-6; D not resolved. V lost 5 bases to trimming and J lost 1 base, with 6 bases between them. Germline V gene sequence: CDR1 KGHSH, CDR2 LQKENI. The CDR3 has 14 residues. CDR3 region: CASSAQSGANVLTF. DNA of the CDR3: TGTGCCAGCTCAGCCCAATCTGGGGCCAACGTCCTGACTTTC.

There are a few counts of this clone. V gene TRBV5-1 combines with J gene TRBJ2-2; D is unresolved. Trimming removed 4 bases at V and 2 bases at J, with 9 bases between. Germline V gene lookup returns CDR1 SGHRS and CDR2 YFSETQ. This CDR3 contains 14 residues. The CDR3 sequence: CASSPAANTGELFF. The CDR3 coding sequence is TGCGCCAGCAGCCCCGCGGCAAACACCGGGGAGCTGTTTTTT.

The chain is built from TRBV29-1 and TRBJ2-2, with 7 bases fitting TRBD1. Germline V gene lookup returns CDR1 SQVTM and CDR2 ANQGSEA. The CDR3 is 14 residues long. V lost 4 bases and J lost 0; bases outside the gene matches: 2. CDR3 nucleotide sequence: TGCAGCGTTGGAGGGGGCGCGAACACCGGGGAGCTGTTTTTT. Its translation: CSVGGGANTGELFF.